The 28 T cell receptor beta chains listed next were all sequenced from one sample in a study of PD-L1 blockade in urothelial cancer listed by TCRdb under 2017. Libraries were made using the immunoSEQ multiplex PCR assay. TCRdb obtained this table from immuneACCESS and retained in-frame rearrangements with V and J assigned. These tables miss some clones; where compared with another copy, unresolved V genes account for less than half of the shortfall, and the remainder is unexplained. For this sample the table gives roughly 87,000 clones, of which 87% were detected only once. The ten largest make up under 6% of the sample. This sample comprised PBMCs, obtained around atezolizumab (anti-PD-L1) treatment. The receptors were gathered from a woman between 65 and 79 years old with urothelial cancer.

The V and J genes are TRBV4-1 and TRBJ1-2; possibly TRBD1 for D (6 bases). The CDR3 has 15 amino acids. Germline V gene sequence: CDR1 MGHRA, CDR2 YSYEKL. Trimming took 4 bases from V and 1 from J, leaving 13 bases between them. The chain's CDR3 is CASSPQGVGNYGYTF. The CDR3 nucleotides read TGCGCCAGCAGCCCACAGGGTGTAGGTAACTATGGCTACACCTTC.

V usage is TRBV29-1 and J usage is TRBJ1-1; the match to TRBD1 covers 11 bases. V shed 4 bases and J 5 bases; nucleotides not matched to a gene: 6. CDR3 length: 14 residues. Germline V CDR1 and CDR2: SQVTM, ANQGSEA. The CDR3 DNA reads as TGCAGCGTTGCGCTGGGACAGGGGGGGACTGAAGCTTTCTTT. Protein product: CSVALGQGGTEAFF. Full variable domain (outside the CDR3, taken from reference TRBV29-1 and TRBJ1-1): SAVISQKPSRDICQRGTSLTIQCQVDSQVTMMFWYRQQPGQSLTLIATANQGSEATYESGFVIDKFPISRPNLTFSTLTVSNMSPEDSSIYLCSVALGQGGTEAFFGQGTRLTVV.

V gene TRBV6-1 combines with J gene TRBJ2-7; TRBD1 aligns across 7 bases. There are 12 residues in the CDR3. The V and J ends lost 6 bases and 3 bases, in that order; junction bases with no gene match: 2. Germline V CDR1 and CDR2: MNHNS, SASEGT. The CDR3 coding sequence is TGTGCCAGCAGCCGGGACAGCTACGAGCAGTACTTC. Encoded protein: CASSRDSYEQYF.

The V call is TRBV9, the J call TRBJ2-7, with 11 positions matching TRBD2. Germline loops: CDR1 SGDLS, CDR2 YYNGEE. V was clipped by 0 bases and J by 3 bases; unmatched bases: 2. The CDR3 is 15 amino acids. CDR3 amino acids: CASSVELAGVYEQYF. The CDR3 DNA sequence: TGTGCCAGCAGCGTAGAACTAGCGGGAGTCTACGAGCAGTACTTC. Complete variable domain (other parts from reference TRBV9 and TRBJ2-7): DSGVTQTPKHLITATGQRVTLRCSPRSGDLSVYWYQQSLDQGLQFLIQYYNGEERAKGNILERFSAQQFPDLHSELNLSSLELGDSALYFCASSVELAGVYEQYFGPGTRLTVT.

CDR3 loop: CASRNRQGDTGELFF. The CDR3 DNA follows: TGTGCCAGTAGGAATCGACAGGGGGACACCGGGGAGCTGTTTTTT. V and J are TRBV19 and TRBJ2-2, with 9 bases matching TRBD1. V lost 6 bases and J lost 3; bases outside the gene matches: 5. Germline lookup yields CDR1 LNHDA and CDR2 SQIVND (reference sequence). The CDR3 runs to 15 residues. Full variable domain (outside the CDR3, taken from reference TRBV19 and TRBJ2-2): DGGITQSPKYLFRKEGQNVTLSCEQNLNHDAMYWYRQDPGQGLRLIYYSQIVNDFQKGDIAEGYSVSREKKESFPLTVTSAQKNPTAFYLCASRNRQGDTGELFFGEGSRLTVL.

The V and J genes are TRBV11-2 and TRBJ1-2, with D tentatively TRBD1 (5 bases). The CDR3 is 13 residues long. V was clipped by 0 bases and J by 9 bases, with 11 bases between them. Germline V gives CDR1 SGHAT, CDR2 FQNNGV. CDR3 in amino acids: CASSLDRGVRYTF. CDR3 in DNA: TGTGCCAGCAGCTTAGATCGGGGGGTACGCTACACCTTC.

J is TRBJ1-3 and V is TRBV2; the match to TRBD1 covers 7 bases. Per germline, CDR1 SNHLY and CDR2 FYNNEI. The CDR3 spans 14 residues. V was clipped by 6 bases and J by 0 bases; unmatched bases: 2. CDR3 amino acids: CASSRQGSGNTIYF. For the CDR3, the DNA is TGTGCCAGCAGCCGACAGGGCTCTGGAAACACCATATATTTT.

This chain links TRBV11-2 with TRBJ2-3, with TRBD2 matching 10 bases. The germline V gene has CDR1 SGHAT and CDR2 FQNNGV. The V gene end was trimmed by 5 bases and the J gene end by 3 bases; junction bases not matched to a gene: 8. This CDR3 spans 16 amino acids. As DNA, the CDR3 is TGTGCCAGCAGCCAGCTTAGCGGGGGGTATACAGATACGCAGTATTTT. Its protein is CASSQLSGGYTDTQYF.

The chain uses TRBV18 and TRBJ2-2; D perhaps matches TRBD1 (5 bases). V was cut by 3 bases and J by 3 bases, with 11 bases left in between. The CDR3 totals 15 residues. Germline V gene data show CDR1 as KGHSH and CDR2 as LQKENI. The CDR3 DNA reads TGTGCCAGCTCACCGGCAGGGCAGGACACCGGGGAGCTGTTTTTT. This codes for CASSPAGQDTGELFF.

In the case of this clone: In the same sample, other DNA sequences code for this CDR3. This sequence joins TRBV7-3 and TRBJ2-1, with TRBD2 identical over 7 bases. The junction had 7 bases not matched to a gene; V was cut back by 3 bases and J by 5 bases. Germline-derived CDR1 and CDR2 are SGHTA and FQGTGA. The CDR3 has 15 residues. The CDR3 nucleotides are TGTGCCAGCAGCTTTTCGGGAGGCCGGGACAATGAGCAGTTCTTC. Protein: CASSFSGGRDNEQFF.

The chain joins TRBV5-1 to TRBJ2-1, with TRBD1 as a possible D gene (6 bases). Germline values: CDR1 SGHRS, CDR2 YFSETQ. The V gene lost 7 bases and the J gene lost 4 bases, with 15 bases spanning the gap. CDR3 length: 14 residues. CDR3 in DNA: TGCGCCAGCGGAACCAACACAGGGTACAATGAGCAGTTCTTC. Amino acid sequence: CASGTNTGYNEQFF.

The rearrangement uses TRBV4-3 and TRBJ2-3, with a weak D call TRBD1 (5 bases). This CDR3 has 13 amino acids. The V and J ends lost 0 bases and 6 bases respectively, with 7 bases between them. CDR1 is LGHNA, CDR2 YSLEER, per germline. This CDR3 is CASSQDKGDTQYF. The CDR3 DNA follows: TGCGCCAGCAGCCAAGACAAGGGGGATACGCAGTATTTT.

The chain carries TRBV28 and TRBJ1-4; D gene unclear. CDR1 is MDHEN, CDR2 SYDVKM, per germline. This CDR3 contains 13 residues. V was trimmed by 9 bases and J by 3 bases, leaving 11 bases between them. The DNA of the CDR3 is TGTGCCAGTATGCGGGGTCCTAATGAAAAACTGTTTTTT. Translating it yields CASMRGPNEKLFF.

The chain joins TRBV7-9 to TRBJ2-5; 9 positions agree with TRBD2. Per the germline V gene, CDR1 is SEHNR and CDR2 is FQNEAQ (reference sequence). Losses at the gene ends were 0 bases for V and 2 bases for J; bases not matched to a gene: 10. The CDR3 runs to 18 residues. Written as DNA, the CDR3 is TGTGCCAGCAGCTTAGCGGACTGGGGCGGGGGGGTACAAGAGACCCAGTACTTC. It codes for CASSLADWGGGVQETQYF.

A single count supports this clone. The chain joins TRBV27 to TRBJ1-1; D is perhaps TRBD1 (6 bases). In germline, CDR1 is MNHEY, CDR2 SMNVEV (reference sequence). The germline V and J ends were trimmed by 3 bases and 4 bases, with 15 bases remaining between them. This CDR3 has 15 amino acids. The CDR3 spells CASSLVQGLGTEAFF. CDR3 bases: TGTGCCAGCAGTTTGGTACAGGGTTTGGGCACTGAAGCTTTCTTT.

The V gene is TRBV20-1, the J gene TRBJ1-1, with 8 positions matching TRBD1. V lost 6 bases and J lost 10; bases outside the gene matches: 7. This CDR3 comprises 11 residues. The V gene's germline CDR1 is DFQATT and CDR2 SNEGSKA (reference sequence). The CDR3 DNA is TGCAGTGCAAAAGAAGACAGGGGAGCTTTCTTT. This translates into CSAKEDRGAFF.

The chain recombines TRBV15 with TRBJ1-5, with 7 bases lining up with TRBD1. This CDR3 has 15 residues. In germline, CDR1 is LNHNV, CDR2 YYDKDF (reference sequence). J lost 7 bases, V lost 0 bases, and 6 bases had no gene match. In DNA, the CDR3 is TGTGCCACCAGCAGAGAAGGCAGGGGGGAACAGCCCCAGCATTTT. Residues: CATSREGRGEQPQHF.

V usage is TRBV5-1 and J usage is TRBJ1-1, with a tentative D call TRBD1 (5 bases). The germline V and J ends were trimmed by 4 bases and 4 bases, with 8 bases remaining between them. The CDR3 consists of 12 residues. Germline loops: CDR1 SGHRS, CDR2 YFSETQ. CDR3: CASSVGATEAFF. DNA of the CDR3: TGCGCCAGCAGCGTAGGGGCCACTGAAGCTTTCTTT.

This rearrangement joins TRBV5-6 to TRBJ1-2, with TRBD1 as a possible D gene (6 bases). Trimming pared 1 base from V and 4 bases from J, leaving 14 bases between. CDR3 length: 15 residues. The V gene's germline CDR1 is SGHDT and CDR2 YYEEEE. DNA of the CDR3: TGTGCCAGCAGCTTGTTAACAGGGAGGGGCTATGGCTACACCTTC. Amino acids: CASSLLTGRGYGYTF.

The rearrangement joins TRBV11-3 to TRBJ2-3; 7 nucleotides agree with TRBD2. The V segment lost 3 bases and the J segment 0 bases; nucleotides outside the gene matches: 3. The length of the CDR3 is 15 residues. Germline V gives CDR1 SGHNT, CDR2 YENEEA. CDR3 nucleotides: TGTGCCAGCAGCTTGGGGGGGAAGAGCACAGATACGCAGTATTTT. It encodes CASSLGGKSTDTQYF.

V is TRBV19 and J is TRBJ1-1, with 8 bases that match TRBD1. Germline trimming cut 9 bases from V and 1 base from J; bases unmatched to any gene: 4. The CDR3 has 13 amino acids. Per germline, CDR1 LNHDA and CDR2 SQIVND (reference sequence). The CDR3 loop reads CASLGQANTEAFF. Here the CDR3 DNA reads TGTGCCAGCCTGGGACAGGCGAACACTGAAGCTTTCTTT.

This chain joins TRBV4-2 and TRBJ1-4; TRBD1 might be the D (5 bases). The V gene lost 1 base and the J gene lost 7 bases, with 13 bases spanning the gap. The CDR3 loop spans 15 amino acids. Germline V gives CDR1 LGHNA, CDR2 YNFKEQ. In DNA form, the CDR3 reads TGTGCCAGCAGCCAAGCTCCGGGGGAGGGTGAAAAACTGTTTTTT. As protein: CASSQAPGEGEKLFF.

The sample holds a few counts of this clone. The rearrangement joins TRBV14 to TRBJ2-7; weak D call: TRBD2 (5 bases). Germline-derived CDR1 and CDR2 are SGHDN and FVKESK. Trimming removed 4 bases from V and 2 bases from J, with 15 bases in between. CDR3 size: 15 residues. CDR3 residues: CASSPRVARTYEQYF. The CDR3 bases are TGTGCCAGCAGCCCCCGGGTAGCGAGGACCTACGAGCAGTACTTC.

The V gene is TRBV15, the J gene TRBJ2-7; TRBD2 matches at 7 bases. The CDR3 loop spans 15 amino acids. CDR1 is LNHNV, CDR2 YYDKDF, per germline (reference sequence). Trimming at V came to 5 bases and at J to 4 bases, leaving 11 bases not matched to a gene. The CDR3 sequence is CATSPISGGSYEQYF. CDR3 sequence (DNA): TGTGCCACCAGCCCGATCTCGGGCGGGAGTTACGAGCAGTACTTC.

The rearrangement uses TRBV6-1 and TRBJ1-4; weak D call: TRBD1 (5 bases). CDR1 MNHNS and CDR2 SASEGT come from the germline V gene. V was trimmed by 3 bases and J by 4 bases, leaving 15 bases between them. The CDR3 runs 16 residues. CDR3 bases: TGTGCCAGCAGTGATAATCTTCGGGGGGTTAATGAAAAACTGTTTTTT. Translation gives CASSDNLRGVNEKLFF.

This chain uses TRBV19 with TRBJ2-1, with a weak D call TRBD2 (5 bases). CDR1 and CDR2 from the germline V gene are LNHDA and SQIVND (reference sequence). The V end was cut by 7 bases, the J end by 4 bases, with 17 bases between. This CDR3 comprises 15 residues. CDR3 protein: CASTPHAGLYNEQFF. The CDR3 nucleotides are TGTGCCAGTACCCCCCACGCGGGCCTTTACAATGAGCAGTTCTTC.

This chain links TRBV30 with TRBJ2-7; D call uncertain. V lost 0 bases to trimming and J lost 2 bases, with 11 bases between them. CDR3 size: 14 residues. From germline, CDR1 is GTSNPN and CDR2 SVGIG (reference sequence). The CDR3: CAWSVPGSAYEQYF. CDR3 sequence (DNA): TGTGCCTGGAGTGTACCCGGGTCCGCCTACGAGCAGTACTTC.

V gene TRBV19 combines with J gene TRBJ1-5; 9 positions match TRBD1. With 3 bases clipped from V and 0 bases from J, the junction kept 3 bases outside the gene matches. This CDR3 region has 16 residues. Germline V gene data show CDR1 as LNHDA and CDR2 as SQIVND (reference sequence). The DNA of the CDR3 is TGTGCCAGTAGTATCGGGACAGGGTATAGCAATCAGCCCCAGCATTTT. It encodes CASSIGTGYSNQPQHF.